The present T cell receptor (beta chain) was sequenced within a study of CD8+ T cells in alopecia areata. Study-wide results and caveats: Compared with mice, patients displayed less clear TCR sharing, possibly for HLA-related reasons. Researchers report lesional scalp, most notably alopecia totalis/universalis, outstripped normal scalp in clonality. Scalp sample data also include resident alphabeta T cells from normal skin.

Extraction of RNA preceded its reverse transcription into cDNA, which served as the sequencing template. Assay used: immunoSEQ multiplex PCR; TCRdb lists only in-frame clones, some missing. Sampling found 200,000 to 300,000 clones, none seen once. Pooled cells of cutaneous lymph node origin were sorted on CD4, CD8alpha, NKG2D, NKG2ACE and other markers. Comments on this clone: Its antigen is not identified. This may be a read error: a much more frequent sequence differs by one nucleotide. Genes and germline are mouse. The read gets to within 4 residues of the CDR3 end, and the germline J gene fills in the rest.

With 4 bases clipped from V and 4 bases from J, the junction kept 4 bases outside the gene matches. CDR3 length: 13 residues. The germline gives CDR1 NSHNY, CDR2 SYGAGN. Sequencing was carried out using CD4+ T cells sorted from a lymph node. The genes are TRBV13-1 and TRBJ1-1; 7 bases are a match to TRBD1. The receptor's source is a C3H/HeJ mouse with alopecia areata. For the strain, the MHC haplotype given is H2-k. CDR3 bases read: TGTGCCAGCAGTCGACAGGGAGGCACA. Translated, it gives CASSRQGGT. The complete CDR3 reads CASSRQGGTEVFF.